At least ten counts were recorded for the clone carrying this TCR beta chain. As yet, its antigen is unknown. Fresh peripheral blood, roughly 10 ml, was the source of the PBMCs. CDR1 and CDR2 from the germline V gene are SGHVS and FNYEAQ. This CDR3 contains 11 residues. Trimming shortened V by 8 bases and J by 1 base, and 4 bases separated the two germline ends. This sample is part of a study of T cells in Graves' hyperthyroidism and ophthalmopathy. Across the study: Staff took peripheral blood when the initial diagnosis was made, before any treatment began. Study conclusions and caveats: Ophthalmopathy could be told apart from stable hyperthyroidism with a 13 V-J model. Most thyroid clonotypes with frequency above 0.001 were detected in blood.

It was RNA transcripts that yielded the amplified TCR beta CDR3 regions. The HTBI set primed first-round TCR CDR3 RT-PCR. TCRdb passed the multiplex PCR reads through MiXCR, listing each CDR3 protein once. The sample records about 360,000 distinct CDR3 sequences, approximately 13% being singletons. This TCR was sampled from a woman aged 18-29 years with Graves' hyperthyroidism. The sequenced material came from blood. The chain carries TRBV7-6 and TRBJ2-3; D unclear. Here the CDR3 DNA reads TGTGCCAGCCCGGGCACAGATACGCAGTATTTT. It specifies CASPGTDTQYF.